This T cell receptor (beta chain) was observed in a study of cytomegalovirus exposure and HLA in healthy donors. The overall study: It was reported in a later analysis that the 120 or so validation repertoires used the same platform as the 666 first-cohort repertoires.

Study-level points and caveats: Most TCRs appeared rarely, but some public TCRs recurred in many donors. Researchers counted around 180 TCR beta chains as cytomegalovirus-associated. The finding came from a later analysis; first-cohort TCR clusters tended to co-occur in the 95 to 150 validation repertoires.

Trimming left V 3 bases short and J 8 bases short, with 16 bases between. The germline V gene has CDR1 MDHEN and CDR2 SYDVKM. This CDR3 spans 14 amino acids. The protocol was immunoSEQ multiplex PCR, while the TCRdb copy is restricted to in-frame clones and leaves out a portion. The sample has about 360,000 clones; just over 85% are singletons. Note on this clone: The antigen is not known.

Sequencing input: PBMCs. The gene calls are TRBV28 and TRBJ1-2; unclear D gene. The receptor comes from a woman aged 18 to 35 in good health and CMV-seronegative. CDR3 sequence (DNA): TGTGCCAGCAGTTTCCGGGGAGCCCCCGAGGGCTACACCTTC. This translates into CASSFRGAPEGYTF.